This T cell receptor (beta chain) was sequenced in a study of blood T cell repertoires in COVID-19. About the research overall: Sites in the United States, Italy and Spain provided acute and convalescent COVID-19 samples. From T cells, B-cell-depleted T cells, or PBMCs came the material, which was cDNA or gDNA.

The CDR3 contains 15 residues. Germline lookup yields CDR1 SGHRS and CDR2 YFSETQ. Losses at the gene ends were 6 bases for V and 1 base for J; bases not matched to a gene: 9. Method: immunoSEQ multiplex PCR; TCRdb's copy keeps in-frame clones and lacks some. Among 45,000 to 70,000 clones listed, 91% were seen once. The clonotype comes from a woman between 55 and 75 years old with active or convalescent COVID-19. Sequencing was carried out using peripheral blood. The J gene is TRBJ1-1, the V gene TRBV5-1, with 7 bases lining up with TRBD1. The DNA of the CDR3 is TGCGCCAGCACCGTTCGACAGGGAGGGAACACTGAAGCTTTCTTT. Translated, it gives CASTVRQGGNTEAFF. Together with reference TRBV5-1 and TRBJ1-1, the CDR3 gives the full variable domain: KAGVTQTPRYLIKTRGQQVTLSCSPISGHRSVSWYQQTPGQGLQFLFEYFSETQRNKGNFPGRFSGRQFSNSRSEMNVSTLELGDSALYLCASTVRQGGNTEAFFGQGTRLTVV.